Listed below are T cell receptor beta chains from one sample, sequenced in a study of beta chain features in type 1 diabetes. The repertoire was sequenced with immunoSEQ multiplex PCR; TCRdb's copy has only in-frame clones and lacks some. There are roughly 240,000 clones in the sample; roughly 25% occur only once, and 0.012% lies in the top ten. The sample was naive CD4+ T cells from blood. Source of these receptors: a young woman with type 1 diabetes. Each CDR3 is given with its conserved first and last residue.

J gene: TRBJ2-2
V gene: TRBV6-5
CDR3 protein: CASTQGTGELFF

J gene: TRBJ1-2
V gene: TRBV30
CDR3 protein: CAWSVGVPSYTF

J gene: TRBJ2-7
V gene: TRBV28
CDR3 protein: CASSLTAAGSYEQYF

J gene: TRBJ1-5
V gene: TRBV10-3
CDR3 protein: CATQDFSNQPQHF

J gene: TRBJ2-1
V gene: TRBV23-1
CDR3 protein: CASSHLRELVYNEQFF

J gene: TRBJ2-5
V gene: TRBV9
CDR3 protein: CASSVDSGRAGETQYF

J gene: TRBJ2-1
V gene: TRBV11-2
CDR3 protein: CASSQTGSYNEQFF

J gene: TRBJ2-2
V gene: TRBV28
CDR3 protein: CASSPGQNTGELFF

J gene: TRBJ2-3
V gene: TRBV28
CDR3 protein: CASSLLQGLGTDTQYF

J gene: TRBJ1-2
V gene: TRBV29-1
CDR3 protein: CSVGHFSYGYTF

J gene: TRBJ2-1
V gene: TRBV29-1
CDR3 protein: CSMVLASYNEQFF

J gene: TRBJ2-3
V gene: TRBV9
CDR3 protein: CASSVLSTDTQYF

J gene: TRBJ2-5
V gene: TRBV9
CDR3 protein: CASSALLDSYQETQYF

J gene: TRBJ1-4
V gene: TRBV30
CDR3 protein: CAWSGQPKEKLFF

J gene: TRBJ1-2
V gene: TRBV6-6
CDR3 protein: CATPGGTGYTF

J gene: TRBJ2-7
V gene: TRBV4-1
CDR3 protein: CASSQEWLVSYEQYF

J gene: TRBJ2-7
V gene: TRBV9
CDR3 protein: CASSVGGQGTYEQYF

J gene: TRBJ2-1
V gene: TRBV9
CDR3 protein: CASSATPGTSGGGSYNEQFF

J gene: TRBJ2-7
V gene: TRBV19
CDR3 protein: CASSISGTKSYEQYF

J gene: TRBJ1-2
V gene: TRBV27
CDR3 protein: CASSRGTGGYTF

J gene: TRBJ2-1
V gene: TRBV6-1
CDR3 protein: CASRSGANYNEQFF

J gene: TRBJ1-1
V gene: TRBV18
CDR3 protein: CASSRGQNTEAFF